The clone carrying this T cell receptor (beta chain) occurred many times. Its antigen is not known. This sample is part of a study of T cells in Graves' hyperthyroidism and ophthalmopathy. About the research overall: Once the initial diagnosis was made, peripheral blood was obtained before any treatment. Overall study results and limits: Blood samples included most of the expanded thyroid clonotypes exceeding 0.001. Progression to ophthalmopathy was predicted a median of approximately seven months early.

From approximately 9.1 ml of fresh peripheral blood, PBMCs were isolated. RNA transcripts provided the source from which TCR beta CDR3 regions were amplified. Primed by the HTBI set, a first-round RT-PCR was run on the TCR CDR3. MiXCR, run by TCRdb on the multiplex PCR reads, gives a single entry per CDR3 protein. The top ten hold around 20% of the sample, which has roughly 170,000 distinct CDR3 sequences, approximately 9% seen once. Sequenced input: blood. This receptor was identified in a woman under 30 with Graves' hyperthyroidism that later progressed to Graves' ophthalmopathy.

As DNA, the CDR3 is TGTGCCAGCAGCGCCAGCGTTTCGGGACAGGGTTACGAGCAGTACTTC. Translated: CASSASVSGQGYEQYF. The chain couples TRBV9 to TRBJ2-7; 9 nucleotides align to TRBD1. Germline V gives CDR1 SGDLS, CDR2 YYNGEE. The CDR3 has 16 residues. The junction had 11 bases not matched to a gene; V was cut back by 3 bases and J by 4 bases.